This T cell receptor (beta chain) is from a study of T cell changes during pregnancy in multiple sclerosis. This table comes from immunoSEQ multiplex PCR, and its TCRdb copy is limited to in-frame clones, with some not included. The sample includes about 68,000 clones, roughly 92% of them seen just once. The CDR3 totals 11 residues. The germline V and J ends were trimmed by 10 bases and 6 bases, with 10 bases remaining between them. Per the germline V gene, CDR1 is MRHNA and CDR2 is SNTAGT. This specimen was peripheral blood, taken after pregnancy. The rearrangement uses TRBV6-4 and TRBJ2-1, with D possibly TRBD2 on 5 matching bases. This TCR was sampled from a female donor in good health, enrolled as a control in a pregnancy study. DNA for the CDR3: TGTGCCACCTCGCGGGTCAATGAGCAGTTCTTC. Protein product: CATSRVNEQFF.